The 30 T cell receptor beta chains in this list originate from one sample, sequenced in a study of blood T cell repertoires in COVID-19. The method was immunoSEQ multiplex PCR; TCRdb's version includes in-frame clones alone and lacks a portion of them. Of approximately 210,000 clones listed, about 89% are singletons. Sequencing input: PBMCs or T cells enriched from blood (not recorded which). All receptors derive from a woman younger than 35 who had recovered from COVID-19.

DNA of the CDR3: TGTGCCAGCAACGGGGGGGGCGAAAAACTGTTTTTT. It translates to CASNGGGEKLFF. The J gene is TRBJ1-4, the V gene TRBV2; D is possibly TRBD1 (6 bases). The CDR3 is 12 amino acids. Between the trimmed V and J ends, which lost 7 bases and 8 bases, there was a span of 11 bases. Germline CDR1 is SNHLY and CDR2 is FYNNEI.

Only a few counts were recorded for this clone. The chain employs TRBV28 and TRBJ1-4, with D unresolved. Looked up from germline, CDR1 is MDHEN and CDR2 is SYDVKM. Trimming removed 2 bases at V and 8 bases at J, with 15 bases between. The CDR3 loop spans 15 amino acids. The CDR3 region is CASSLNRGWGEKLFF. The CDR3 DNA reads TGTGCCAGCAGTTTAAATCGGGGTTGGGGAGAAAAACTGTTTTTT.

A single count supports this clone. The junction and the germline gene differ at one end; a read error may be behind it. The chain employs TRBV5-1 and TRBJ2-7; 8 positions agree with TRBD2. Germline CDR1 SGHRS, CDR2 YFSETQ. CDR3 length equals 14 residues. The CDR3 loop reads CARSHGGGLYEQYF. The CDR3 bases are TGCGCCCGCAGTCACGGGGGGGGGCTCTACGAGCAGTACTTC.

The V and J genes are TRBV27 and TRBJ2-3, with D unclear. CDR3 length equals 16 residues. V was clipped by 5 bases and J by 6 bases, with 21 bases between them. Per germline, CDR1 MNHEY and CDR2 SMNVEV (reference sequence). The CDR3 spells CASSLTRLPLRDTQYF. The CDR3 DNA reads as TGTGCCAGCAGTCTTACGCGACTCCCGCTGCGGGATACGCAGTATTTT.

The chain is built from TRBV7-9 and TRBJ1-1; possibly TRBD1 for D (5 bases). CDR3 length: 15 residues. The V and J ends lost 1 base and 4 bases respectively, with 13 bases between them. Germline CDR1 and CDR2: SEHNR and FQNEAQ (reference sequence). The DNA for the CDR3 is TGTGCCAGCAGCTTAGTAGGCAGGGAAATCACTGAAGCTTTCTTT. It is translated as CASSLVGREITEAFF.

This clone was detected only once. The rearrangement links TRBV24-1 to TRBJ1-1; the match to TRBD1 covers 8 bases. The CDR3 runs 16 residues. V was clipped by 7 bases and J by 1 base; unmatched bases: 10. The V gene's germline CDR1 is KGHDR and CDR2 SFDVKD. CDR3 in amino acids: CATRRIRDRRNTEAFF. The DNA for the CDR3 is TGTGCCACCAGAAGAATCCGGGACAGGCGGAACACTGAAGCTTTCTTT.

The chain links TRBV19 to TRBJ2-7; the D gene is possibly TRBD2 (5 bases). The ends were cut back, 1 base at V and 10 bases at J, with 11 bases in the middle. This CDR3 is built from 12 residues. CDR1 LNHDA and CDR2 SQIVND come from the germline V gene (reference sequence). CDR3 coding DNA: TGTGCCAGTAGTATAGGGTCCGGGGAACAGTACTTC. Protein product: CASSIGSGEQYF.

V gene TRBV24-1 combines with J gene TRBJ2-1, with a possible D match to TRBD1 (6 bases). The germline V and J ends were trimmed by 1 base and 10 bases, with 10 bases remaining between them. The CDR3 runs to 13 residues. The V gene's germline CDR1 is KGHDR and CDR2 SFDVKD. The CDR3 DNA is TGTGCCACCAGTGATTTAGTGGGGGCGGAGCAGTTCTTC. It specifies CATSDLVGAEQFF.

The rearrangement uses TRBV6-2 or TRBV6-3 and TRBJ1-5; TRBD1 matches 8 bases. The CDR3 is made up of 18 amino acids. The ends lost 1 base at V and 0 bases at J; junction bases unmatched: 8. Germline CDR1 is MNHEY and CDR2 is SVGEGT. The CDR3 sequence: CASSYWTGNLNSNQPQHF. For the CDR3, the DNA is TGTGCCAGCAGTTACTGGACAGGGAACCTAAATAGCAATCAGCCCCAGCATTTT.

CDR3 sequence: CASSTGQPYGYTF. For the CDR3, the DNA is TGTGCCAGCAGTACGGGACAGCCCTATGGCTACACCTTC. The chain employs TRBV25-1 and TRBJ1-2, with TRBD1 identical over 7 bases. Germline V gene lookup returns CDR1 MGHDK and CDR2 SYGVNS. This CDR3 region has 13 residues. V gave up 5 bases and J gave up 4 bases; unmatched junction bases: 4.

This clone has only one observation. The CDR3 loop is CASSEAGQGLNQPQHF. The CDR3 DNA sequence: TGTGCCAGCAGTGAAGCGGGACAGGGACTCAATCAGCCCCAGCATTTT. J is TRBJ1-5 and V is TRBV6-1; 9 positions agree with TRBD1. Losses at the gene ends were 0 bases for V and 3 bases for J; bases not matched to a gene: 3. Per germline, CDR1 MNHNS and CDR2 SASEGT. The CDR3 is 16 amino acids.

The V call is TRBV19, the J call TRBJ1-3, with a possible D match to TRBD1 (6 bases). The germline gives CDR1 LNHDA, CDR2 SQIVND (reference sequence). This CDR3 is built from 14 residues. Trimming left V 4 bases short and J 5 bases short, with 12 bases between. The CDR3 spells CASSNRQDRNTIYF. The CDR3 DNA sequence: TGTGCCAGTAGTAACCGACAGGACCGAAACACCATATATTTT.

The chain combines TRBV4-1 with TRBJ1-4; 7 bases align to TRBD1. V was pared by 4 bases and J by 2 bases, with 7 bases of the junction left unmatched. The CDR3 runs 16 residues. Germline-derived CDR1 and CDR2 are MGHRA and YSYEKL. This CDR3 reads CASSRFPGGTNEKLFF. The CDR3 nucleotides are TGCGCCAGCAGCCGTTTCCCAGGGGGGACTAATGAAAAACTGTTTTTT.

The chain employs TRBV7-9 and TRBJ1-2, with a possible D match to TRBD1 (5 bases). The V gene lost 5 bases and the J gene lost 1 base, with 14 bases spanning the gap. The CDR3 has 15 amino acids. Germline V CDR1 and CDR2: SEHNR, FQNEAQ (reference sequence). The CDR3 nucleotides read TGTGCCAGCAGCCCGGGAGGGGCCCATAACTATGGCTACACCTTC. Amino acids: CASSPGGAHNYGYTF.

This chain uses TRBV6-5 with TRBJ2-1; tentative D call: TRBD1 (5 bases). Germline lookup yields CDR1 MNHEY and CDR2 SVGAGI. The CDR3 extends over 15 amino acids. V lost 6 bases, J lost 2 bases, and 14 bases lay in between. The DNA for the CDR3 is TGTGCCAGCAGCCGACATCTAGGGGCCTACAATGAGCAGTTCTTC. It translates to CASSRHLGAYNEQFF.

A single count supports this clone. The chain carries TRBV5-1 and TRBJ2-1; 14 bases match TRBD2. After removal of 2 bases from V and 5 bases from J, the junction contained 6 bases not matched to a gene. The CDR3 is made up of 17 amino acids. The germline V gene has CDR1 SGHRS and CDR2 YFSETQ. The CDR3 loop reads CASSFVKTSGGDNEQFF. CDR3 nucleotides: TGCGCCAGCAGCTTTGTCAAGACTAGCGGGGGGGACAATGAGCAGTTCTTC.

The chain employs TRBV28 and TRBJ2-1, with TRBD2 matching 12 bases. This CDR3 comprises 16 residues. Per germline, CDR1 MDHEN and CDR2 SYDVKM. J gave up 6 bases and V 4 bases, and 7 bases lay outside the gene matches. The CDR3 region has the DNA TGTGCCAGCAGTTCTCCGGGACTAGCGGGCGGCAATGAGCAGTTCTTC. This encodes CASSSPGLAGGNEQFF.

The genes are TRBV20-1 and TRBJ1-4; 8 bases map to TRBD1. The CDR3 covers 15 residues. CDR1 and CDR2 (germline): DFQATT, SNEGSKA (reference sequence). With V trimmed by 3 bases and J by 3 bases, 6 bases remained unmatched. The CDR3 protein is CSASTRGPSNEKLFF. CDR3 DNA sequence: TGCAGTGCTAGTACCAGGGGGCCGTCTAATGAAAAACTGTTTTTT.

J is TRBJ1-1 and V is TRBV6-2 or TRBV6-3, with unresolved D. The CDR3 consists of 13 residues. Germline CDR1 reads MNHEY; CDR2 reads SVGEGT. The V end lost 6 bases, the J end lost 7 bases, and 15 bases lay between the germline ends. CDR3 in amino acids: CASSPSNVNEAFF. The DNA of the CDR3 is TGTGCCAGCAGCCCGTCTAACGTAAATGAAGCTTTCTTT.

Points on this clone: The junction shows a germline mismatch at one end, possibly a read error. V is TRBV3-1 (or the pseudogene TRBV3-2) and J is TRBJ1-4; 9 bases align to TRBD1. Germline CDR1 and CDR2: LGHDT and YNNKEL (reference sequence). The CDR3 is 14 amino acids. The CDR3 is CASNQQGAGEKLFF. CDR3 DNA sequence: TGTGCCAGCAACCAACAGGGGGCTGGTGAAAAACTGTTTTTT.

The V gene is TRBV11-2, the J gene TRBJ1-2; 9 positions agree with TRBD1. Germline-derived CDR1 and CDR2 are SGHAT and FQNNGV. The CDR3 runs to 15 residues. The V segment lost 5 bases and the J segment 0 bases; nucleotides outside the gene matches: 4. The CDR3: CASSPGQGPNYGYTF. The CDR3 coding sequence is TGTGCCAGCAGCCCCGGACAGGGGCCTAACTATGGCTACACCTTC. Together with reference TRBV11-2 and TRBJ1-2, the CDR3 gives the full variable domain: EAGVAQSPRYKIIEKRQSVAFWCNPISGHATLYWYQQILGQGPKLLIQFQNNGVVDDSQLPKDRFSAERLKGVDSTLKIQPAKLEDSAVYLCASSPGQGPNYGYTFGSGTRLTVV.

The genes are TRBV7-2 and TRBJ1-4; D unclear. The germline V gene has CDR1 SGHTA and CDR2 FQGNSA. Trimming shortened V by 8 bases and J by 6 bases, and 13 bases separated the two germline ends. There are 13 residues in the CDR3. CDR3 bases: TGTGCCAGCGGATTGGCGACTGATGAAAAACTGTTTTTT. Its protein product is CASGLATDEKLFF.

Worth noting for this clone: Other DNA sequences within the sample encode an identical CDR3. The J gene is TRBJ2-5, the V gene TRBV9; the match to TRBD2 covers 7 bases. The CDR3 is 14 residues long. Germline assignment: CDR1 SGDLS and CDR2 YYNGEE. The ends lost 0 bases at V and 1 base at J; junction bases unmatched: 0. CDR3 sequence reads: CASSVAGGQETQYF. The DNA of the CDR3 is TGTGCCAGCAGCGTAGCGGGGGGCCAAGAGACCCAGTACTTC. Based on the CDR3 plus reference TRBV9 and TRBJ2-5, the full variable domain is DSGVTQTPKHLITATGQRVTLRCSPRSGDLSVYWYQQSLDQGLQFLIQYYNGEERAKGNILERFSAQQFPDLHSELNLSSLELGDSALYFCASSVAGGQETQYFGPGTRLLVL.

CDR3 sequence: CASSLARDSSKDNEQFF. The CDR3 DNA is TGTGCCAGCAGCTTAGCCCGGGACAGTTCAAAGGACAATGAGCAGTTCTTC. The chain has TRBV13 and TRBJ2-1; 7 bases are shared with TRBD1. The CDR3 covers 17 residues. Germline V gene sequence: CDR1 PRHDT, CDR2 FYEKMQ (reference sequence). V lost 1 base and J lost 5; bases outside the gene matches: 11.

The chain couples TRBV30 to TRBJ1-1; D is unclear. The V end lost 0 bases, the J end lost 5 bases, and 13 bases lay between the germline ends. Looked up from germline, CDR1 is GTSNPN and CDR2 is SVGIG (reference sequence). The CDR3 is 14 residues long. CDR3 sequence: CAWSVQGRRTEAFF. Here the CDR3 DNA reads TGTGCCTGGAGTGTACAAGGGAGGAGAACTGAAGCTTTCTTT. Based on the CDR3 plus reference TRBV30 and TRBJ1-1, the full variable domain is SQTIHQWPATLVQPVGSPLSLECTVEGTSNPNLYWYRQAAGRGLQLLFYSVGIGQISSEVPQNLSASRPQDRQFILSSKKLLLSDSGFYLCAWSVQGRRTEAFFGQGTRLTVV.

V usage is TRBV6-5 and J usage is TRBJ2-7, with D possibly matching TRBD1 (7 bases). The CDR3 runs 16 residues. V dropped 3 bases and J dropped 0 bases, with 15 bases sitting between them. CDR1 and CDR2 (germline): MNHEY, SVGAGI. CDR3 region: CASSYSGGTVSYEQYF. The CDR3, as DNA: TGTGCCAGCAGTTATTCTGGGGGGACAGTCTCCTACGAGCAGTACTTC.

V gene TRBV6-5 combines with J gene TRBJ2-7; 11 nucleotides agree with TRBD1. From germline, CDR1 is MNHEY and CDR2 SVGAGI. The CDR3 extends over 14 amino acids. The J segment lost 2 bases and the V segment lost 9 bases, leaving 6 bases of the junction unmatched. The CDR3 region is CASRTGGAPYEQYF. The CDR3 coding sequence is TGTGCCAGTAGGACAGGGGGCGCTCCCTACGAGCAGTACTTC.

The chain employs TRBV19 and TRBJ1-3; 8 nucleotides agree with TRBD1. With 7 bases clipped from V and 2 bases from J, the junction kept 4 bases outside the gene matches. This CDR3 is 14 amino acids long. CDR1 and CDR2 (germline): LNHDA, SQIVND (reference sequence). The DNA for the CDR3 is TGTGCCAGTATCCAGGACAGGGCTGGAAACACCATATATTTT. Amino acid sequence: CASIQDRAGNTIYF.

This clone was counted once. The rearrangement uses TRBV28 and TRBJ1-2, with 8 nucleotides matching TRBD1. This CDR3 is built from 14 residues. Trimming cost V 1 base and J 7 bases; bases outside gene matches: 5. Germline V gene lookup returns CDR1 MDHEN and CDR2 SYDVKM. The DNA for the CDR3 is TGTGCCAGCAGTTTATCAGGGGGCGCCGGTGGCTACACCTTC. Protein sequence: CASSLSGGAGGYTF.

The rearrangement uses TRBV11-1 and TRBJ1-5; D not certain. V lost 5 bases and J 0 bases, leaving 5 bases between the germline ends. Germline lookup yields CDR1 SGHAT and CDR2 FQDESV (reference sequence). The CDR3 loop spans 13 amino acids. The CDR3 DNA sequence: TGTGCCAGCAGCATCATTAGCAATCAGCCCCAGCATTTT. Amino acid sequence: CASSIISNQPQHF.